Below, 27 T cell receptor beta chains from the same sample are listed, as sequenced in a study of T-cell memory formation after mild COVID-19. A single record per CDR3 protein comes from TCRdb applying MiXCR to the 5' RACE reads. This table holds some 320,000 distinct CDR3 sequences, around 15% found once. The sample taken for sequencing was PBMCs or a T cell subset sorted from them (not recorded which). Receptor source: a man between 18 and 29 years old who had mild COVID-19 (a few samples of this study predate the infection). Cell type and time point are not known.

This clonotype occurred a few times. This rearrangement joins TRBV5-1 to TRBJ1-1, with 9 nucleotides matching TRBD1. V shed 4 bases and J 7 bases; nucleotides not matched to a gene: 8. This CDR3 has 14 amino acids. The germline V gene has CDR1 SGHRS and CDR2 YFSETQ. CDR3 DNA: TGCGCCAGCAGCCCTACAGGGGGCTACAATGAAGCTTTCTTT. Its translation is CASSPTGGYNEAFF.

In this sample, this clonotype turned up a few times. The J gene is TRBJ1-6, the V gene TRBV4-2, with TRBD1 matching over 9 bases. In germline, CDR1 is LGHNA, CDR2 YNFKEQ. Trimming cost V 0 bases and J 6 bases; bases outside gene matches: 3. The CDR3 has 16 amino acids. The CDR3 region has the DNA TGTGCCAGCAGCCAAGATCCGGGACAGGGTAATTCACCCCTCCACTTT. Translated, it gives CASSQDPGQGNSPLHF.

This sequence joins TRBV19 and TRBJ1-3, with D perhaps matching TRBD1 (5 bases). V was trimmed by 4 bases and J by 5 bases, leaving 9 bases between them. This CDR3 spans 13 amino acids. Germline V gene data show CDR1 as LNHDA and CDR2 as SQIVND (reference sequence). The CDR3 DNA follows: TGTGCCAGTAGTACGACAGTCCGAAACACCATATATTTT. Encoded protein: CASSTTVRNTIYF.

This clonotype was seen only a few times. The V call is TRBV6-2 or TRBV6-3, the J call TRBJ1-2; D is uncertain. V gave up 0 bases and J gave up 7 bases, with 12 bases separating them. In germline, CDR1 is MNHEY, CDR2 SVGEGT. This CDR3 is 14 amino acids long. CDR3 amino acids: CASSYSTGIRGYTF. The CDR3 DNA reads TGTGCCAGCAGTTACTCGACTGGGATCCGTGGCTACACCTTC.

The chain uses TRBV7-9 and TRBJ1-6; D is unclear. The CDR3 contains 15 residues. Per germline, CDR1 SEHNR and CDR2 FQNEAQ (reference sequence). The V end was cut by 5 bases, the J end by 2 bases, with 10 bases between. CDR3 sequence: CASSPKRTYNSPLHF. The CDR3 DNA sequence: TGTGCCAGCAGCCCCAAGCGGACCTATAATTCACCCCTCCACTTT. Looking up the rest from reference TRBV7-9 and TRBJ1-6 gives the full variable domain: DTGVSQNPRHKITKRGQNVTFRCDPISEHNRLYWYRQTLGQGPEFLTYFQNEAQLEKSRLLSDRFSAERPKGSFSTLEIQRTEQGDSAMYLCASSPKRTYNSPLHFGNGTRLTVT.

Only a few counts were recorded for this clonotype. The chain recombines TRBV6-1 with TRBJ1-1; D gene uncertain. Germline lookup yields CDR1 MNHNS and CDR2 SASEGT. V dropped 0 bases and J dropped 0 bases, with 8 bases sitting between them. The CDR3 extends over 15 amino acids. The CDR3 bases are TGTGCCAGCAGTGAAGCCGGGTCCTTGAACACTGAAGCTTTCTTT. Protein product: CASSEAGSLNTEAFF.

The genes are TRBV10-1 and TRBJ2-3, with TRBD2 identical over 7 bases. The junction had 6 bases not matched to a gene; V was cut back by 0 bases and J by 9 bases. The CDR3 is 14 amino acids. Germline V gene data show CDR1 as WNHNN and CDR2 as SYGVQD (reference sequence). The CDR3 here is CASSESIVGGTQYF. As DNA, the CDR3 is TGCGCCAGCAGTGAGTCGATTGTGGGAGGGACGCAGTATTTT.

The chain combines TRBV3-1 with TRBJ2-7, with D perhaps TRBD1 (6 bases). The V end lost 4 bases, the J end lost 7 bases, and 14 bases lay between the germline ends. Per the germline V gene, CDR1 is LGHDT and CDR2 is YNNKEL (reference sequence). The CDR3 length is 13 residues. The CDR3: CASSPTRGLEQYF. CDR3 nucleotide sequence: TGTGCCAGCAGCCCAACCAGGGGCTTGGAGCAGTACTTC.

The chain joins TRBV14 to TRBJ2-3; 15 bases fit TRBD2. There are 15 residues in the CDR3. V gave up 3 bases and J gave up 11 bases; unmatched junction bases: 6. Per the germline V gene, CDR1 is SGHDN and CDR2 is FVKESK. CDR3 loop: CASSQGLAGGIGQYF. CDR3 DNA: TGTGCCAGCAGCCAGGGACTAGCGGGGGGAATTGGGCAGTATTTT.

This clonotype showed up just a few times. V is TRBV12-3 or TRBV12-4 and J is TRBJ2-5; the D gene is possibly TRBD2 (7 bases). The CDR3 totals 15 residues. Trimming left V 6 bases short and J 5 bases short, with 19 bases between. CDR3 DNA sequence: TGTGCCAGCAGGAGAGGGGGGGGGCTTTTGGAGACCCAGTACTTC. As protein: CASRRGGGLLETQYF.

The V call is TRBV20-1, the J call TRBJ2-2; 9 bases align to TRBD2. Germline loops: CDR1 DFQATT, CDR2 SNEGSKA (reference sequence). Germline trimming cut 6 bases from V and 4 bases from J; bases unmatched to any gene: 9. The CDR3 is 15 amino acids. CDR3 protein: CSAKLRGGVTGELFF. CDR3 DNA: TGCAGTGCCAAACTTCGCGGGGGGGTCACCGGGGAGCTGTTTTTT.

V gene TRBV2 combines with J gene TRBJ2-3; 9 bases fit TRBD1. J was trimmed by 3 bases and V by 6 bases; bases with no gene match: 4. This CDR3 is built from 14 residues. CDR1 is SNHLY, CDR2 FYNNEI, per germline. The CDR3 region has the DNA TGTGCCAGCAGGGACAGGGGAGTAACAGATACGCAGTATTTT. Protein product: CASRDRGVTDTQYF.

This clonotype was found a few times. J is TRBJ1-6 and V is TRBV4-2; 8 bases fit TRBD1. The germline V gene encodes CDR1 LGHNA and CDR2 YNFKEQ. The CDR3 length is 16 residues. Trimming at V came to 5 bases and at J to 6 bases, leaving 9 bases not matched to a gene. The CDR3 here is CASSWKRQGFNSPLHF. The CDR3, as DNA: TGTGCCAGCAGCTGGAAGAGACAGGGGTTTAATTCACCCCTCCACTTT.

The sample holds many counts of this clonotype. The rearrangement uses TRBV7-2 and TRBJ1-1; D ambiguous. CDR1 is SGHTA and CDR2 is FQGNSA in the germline V gene. The V gene lost 4 bases and the J gene lost 4 bases, with 10 bases spanning the gap. This CDR3 is built from 13 residues. DNA for the CDR3: TGTGCCAGCAGCTCTACGGGTTTCACTGAAGCTTTCTTT. It encodes CASSSTGFTEAFF.

V gene TRBV1 combines with J gene TRBJ1-5; TRBD1, the table's D call, was not compared with the DNA. TRBV1 represents a pseudogene. CDR3 length: 16 amino acids. The DNA of the CDR3 is TGCACCAGCAGCCAAGAACGGGGCAGGGGATTTCGTCCCCAGCATTTT. Protein product: CTSSQERGRGFRPQHF.

The chain carries TRBV4-3 and TRBJ2-1; no firm D call. V lost 3 bases and J 4 bases, leaving 13 bases between the germline ends. The germline V gene encodes CDR1 LGHNA and CDR2 YSLEER. This CDR3 has 15 residues. The CDR3 loop reads CASSHGTARYNEQFF. The CDR3 DNA reads TGCGCCAGCAGCCATGGAACCGCACGATACAATGAGCAGTTCTTC.

J is TRBJ2-7 and V is TRBV27; 7 positions match TRBD2. Losses at the gene ends were 1 base for V and 3 bases for J; bases not matched to a gene: 3. The CDR3 extends over 14 amino acids. Germline V gene data show CDR1 as MNHEY and CDR2 as SMNVEV (reference sequence). The CDR3 DNA reads as TGTGCCAGCAGTTTATGGACTAGTGGCTACGAGCAGTACTTC. Amino acid sequence: CASSLWTSGYEQYF.

The chain has TRBV7-2 and TRBJ2-2; D is unclear. The CDR3 has 16 amino acids. V lost 1 base, J lost 0 bases, and 9 bases lay in between. Germline loops: CDR1 SGHTA, CDR2 FQGNSA. CDR3 sequence reads: CASSLDGSANTGELFF. The CDR3 DNA follows: TGTGCCAGCAGCTTAGATGGCAGCGCGAACACCGGGGAGCTGTTTTTT.

This clonotype was counted a few times. The J gene is TRBJ1-2, the V gene TRBV5-4; unclear D gene. The CDR3 is 13 amino acids. Germline V CDR1 and CDR2: SGHNT, YYREEE (reference sequence). The ends were cut back, 1 base at V and 4 bases at J, with 8 bases in the middle. In nucleotides, the CDR3 is TGTGCCAGCAGCTTGTCCCAGAGCTATGGCTACACCTTC. This translates into CASSLSQSYGYTF.

This chain joins TRBV4-1 and TRBJ2-7, with unresolved D. CDR3 length equals 13 residues. With 2 bases removed from V and 5 bases from J, the gap between germline ends came to 10 bases. Germline CDR1 MGHRA, CDR2 YSYEKL. The CDR3 bases are TGCGCCAGCAGCCAACTAGGGATCCACGAGCAGTACTTC. Amino acid sequence: CASSQLGIHEQYF.

In its sample, this clonotype was seen a few times. This chain joins TRBV5-1 and TRBJ1-4; unclear D gene. CDR1 is SGHRS, CDR2 YFSETQ, per germline. Trimming stripped 0 bases from V and 4 bases from J, with 10 bases between. The CDR3 runs to 15 residues. CDR3 nucleotides: TGCGCCAGCAGCTTGGCCAGAGGGATTAATGAAAAACTGTTTTTT. It codes for CASSLARGINEKLFF. Filled out from reference TRBV5-1 and TRBJ1-4, the complete variable domain reads KAGVTQTPRYLIKTRGQQVTLSCSPISGHRSVSWYQQTPGQGLQFLFEYFSETQRNKGNFPGRFSGRQFSNSRSEMNVSTLELGDSALYLCASSLARGINEKLFFGSGTQLSVL.

Only a few counts were recorded for this clonotype. The CDR3 DNA sequence: TGTGCCACCAGTGAAAGGGCGACAGTGGAAGATACGCAGTATTTT. Amino acids: CATSERATVEDTQYF. The chain recombines TRBV24-1 with TRBJ2-3; possible D gene TRBD1, 5 bases. Trimming left V 4 bases short and J 5 bases short, with 15 bases between. Germline CDR1 is KGHDR and CDR2 is SFDVKD. CDR3 length: 15 residues.

The V call is TRBV7-6, the J call TRBJ2-1; 8 bases are a match to TRBD1. The germline CDR1 and CDR2 sequences are SGHVS and FNYEAQ. V lost 5 bases and J lost 6; bases outside the gene matches: 18. This CDR3 is 18 amino acids long. Written as DNA, the CDR3 is TGTGCCAGCAGCACACCAAGAGACGGGACAGGAGAGGGCAATGAGCAGTTCTTC. As protein: CASSTPRDGTGEGNEQFF.

The sample holds a few counts of this clonotype. V gene TRBV12-3 or TRBV12-4 combines with J gene TRBJ2-5; the match to TRBD2 covers 8 bases. The CDR3 has 14 residues. V was pared by 3 bases and J by 7 bases, with 7 bases of the junction left unmatched. For the CDR3, the DNA is TGTGCCAGCAGTTTCGGGGGGGGGTCGCGGACCCAGTACTTC. This sequence encodes CASSFGGGSRTQYF.

The genes are TRBV10-1 and TRBJ2-3; weak D call: TRBD2 (7 bases). This CDR3 spans 15 amino acids. Trimming removed 1 base at V and 2 bases at J, with 10 bases between. Germline assignment: CDR1 WNHNN and CDR2 SYGVQD (reference sequence). The CDR3 sequence: CASSEWRGPTDTQYF. As DNA, the CDR3 is TGCGCCAGCAGTGAGTGGCGGGGGCCCACAGATACGCAGTATTTT.

The chain has TRBV6-2 or TRBV6-3 and TRBJ1-2; no clear D gene. Trimming took 0 bases from V and 2 from J, leaving 4 bases between them. The CDR3 consists of 13 residues. Germline CDR1 is MNHEY and CDR2 is SVGEGT. The CDR3 DNA sequence: TGTGCCAGCAGTTACTCCCGGAACTATGGCTACACCTTC. Translated: CASSYSRNYGYTF.

The chain has TRBV29-1 and TRBJ2-2, with D possibly matching TRBD1 (6 bases). The CDR3 totals 14 residues. Germline CDR1 reads SQVTM; CDR2 reads ANQGSEA. Trimming pared 0 bases from V and 7 bases from J, leaving 12 bases between. In nucleotides, the CDR3 is TGCAGCGTTGAAGATCAGGGGTTAGACGGGGAGCTGTTTTTT. The encoded protein is CSVEDQGLDGELFF.